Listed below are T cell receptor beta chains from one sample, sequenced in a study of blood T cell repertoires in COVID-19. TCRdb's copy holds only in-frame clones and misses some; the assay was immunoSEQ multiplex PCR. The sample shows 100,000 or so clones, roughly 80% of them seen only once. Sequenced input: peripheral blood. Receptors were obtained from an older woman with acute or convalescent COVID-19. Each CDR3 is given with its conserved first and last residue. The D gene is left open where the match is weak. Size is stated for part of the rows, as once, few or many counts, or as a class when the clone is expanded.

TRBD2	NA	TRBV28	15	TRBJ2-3	CASSRPGLGVDTQYF	TGTGCCAGCAGTCGGCCGGGACTAGGGGTAGATACGCAGTATTTT
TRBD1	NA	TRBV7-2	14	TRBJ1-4	CASSWGQYNEKLFF	TGTGCCAGCAGCTGGGGACAGTATAATGAAAAACTGTTTTTT
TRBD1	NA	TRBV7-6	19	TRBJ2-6	CASSLGGQGGSSGANVLTF	TGTGCCAGCAGCTTAGGGGGACAGGGTGGGAGCTCTGGGGCCAACGTCCTGACTTTC
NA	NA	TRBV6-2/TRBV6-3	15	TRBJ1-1	CASSTGGQGRPEAFF	TGTGCCAGCAGTACGGGGGGGCAGGGGAGACCTGAAGCTTTCTTT
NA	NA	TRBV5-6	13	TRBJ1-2	CASSLEGARGYTF	TGTGCCAGCAGCTTGGAAGGGGCCCGAGGCTACACCTTC
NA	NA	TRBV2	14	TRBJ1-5	CASSNDRLLRAQHF	TGTGCCAGCAGTAATGACCGTCTACTAAGAGCCCAGCATTTT
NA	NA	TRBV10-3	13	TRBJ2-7	CAISVARGYEQYF	TGTGCCATCAGTGTGGCCAGGGGCTACGAGCAGTACTTC
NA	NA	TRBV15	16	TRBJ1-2	CATSRTRGGEDYGYTF	TGTGCCACCAGCAGAACCCGGGGCGGGGAGGACTATGGCTACACCTTC
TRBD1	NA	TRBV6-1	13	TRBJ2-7	CASSDGTAYEQYF	TGTGCCAGCAGTGACGGGACAGCCTACGAGCAGTACTTC
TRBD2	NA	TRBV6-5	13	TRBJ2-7	CASSYPGRDEQYF	TGTGCCAGCAGTTACCCAGGGAGGGACGAGCAGTACTTC
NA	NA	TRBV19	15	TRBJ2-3	CASSRRGQFADTQYF	TGTGCCAGTAGTAGGAGGGGACAGTTCGCAGATACGCAGTATTTT
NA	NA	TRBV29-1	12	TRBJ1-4	CSAGDGREKLFF	TGCAGCGCCGGGGACGGGAGGGAAAAACTGTTTTTT
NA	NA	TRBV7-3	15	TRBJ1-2	CASSLMAGLPYGYTF	TGTGCCAGCAGCTTAATGGCGGGACTCCCCTATGGCTACACCTTC
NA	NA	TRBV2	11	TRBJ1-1	CASTSGTEAFF	TGTGCCAGCACGAGCGGGACTGAAGCTTTCTTT
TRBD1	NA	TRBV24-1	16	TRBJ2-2	CATSDLRQGDTGELFF	TGTGCCACCAGTGATTTGCGGCAGGGGGACACCGGGGAGCTGTTTTTT
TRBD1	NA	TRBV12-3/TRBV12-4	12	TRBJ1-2	CASSRQGLDYTF	TGTGCCAGCAGTCGACAGGGCTTGGACTACACCTTC
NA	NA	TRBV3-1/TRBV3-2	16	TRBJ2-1	CASSQATRHSYNEQFF	TGTGCCAGCAGCCAAGCTACTAGACACTCCTACAATGAGCAGTTCTTC
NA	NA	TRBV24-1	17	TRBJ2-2	CATSYPRVAGGTGELFF	TGTGCCACCAGTTATCCGAGGGTGGCTGGCGGGACCGGGGAGCTGTTTTTT
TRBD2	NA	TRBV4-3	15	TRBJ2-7	CASSQEGSGGYEQYF	TGCGCCAGCAGCCAAGAGGGTAGCGGGGGTTACGAGCAGTACTTC
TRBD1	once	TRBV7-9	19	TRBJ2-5	CASSLPDRGLSDLQETQYF	TGTGCCAGCAGCCTCCCGGACAGGGGTCTTTCTGACCTCCAAGAGACCCAGTACTTC
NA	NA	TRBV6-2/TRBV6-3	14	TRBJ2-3	CASSPGVNVGTQYF	TGTGCCAGCAGCCCAGGGGTCAATGTGGGTACGCAGTATTTT
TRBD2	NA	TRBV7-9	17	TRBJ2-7	CASSPGGLAGRQYEQYF	TGTGCCAGCAGCCCCGGGGGACTAGCGGGACGACAATACGAGCAGTACTTC
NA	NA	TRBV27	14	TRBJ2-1	CASRSSGLGNEQFF	TGTGCCAGCAGATCCAGCGGGTTGGGGAATGAGCAGTTCTTC
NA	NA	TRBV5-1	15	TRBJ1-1	CASSPQGSTHTEAFF	TGCGCCAGCAGCCCACAGGGTTCCACCCACACTGAAGCTTTCTTT
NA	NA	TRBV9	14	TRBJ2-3	CASSVSGDTDTQYF	TGTGCCAGCAGCGTTAGCGGAGACACAGATACGCAGTATTTT
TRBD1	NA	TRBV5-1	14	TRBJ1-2	CASSSIQGGYGYTF	TGCGCCAGCAGTTCAATTCAGGGGGGCTATGGCTACACCTTC
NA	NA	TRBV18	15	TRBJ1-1	CASSPPPPGNTEAFF	TGTGCCAGCTCACCTCCCCCTCCGGGGAACACTGAAGCTTTCTTT
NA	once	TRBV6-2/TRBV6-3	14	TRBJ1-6	CASTPSGGDSPLHF	TGTGCCAGCACCCCATCGGGGGGGGATTCACCCCTCCACTTT
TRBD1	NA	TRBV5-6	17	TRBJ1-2	CASSQMAGTGHLYGYTF	TGTGCCAGCAGCCAGATGGCTGGGACAGGGCATCTCTATGGCTACACCTTC
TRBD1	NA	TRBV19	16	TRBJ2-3	CASSMGTGGRGDTQYF	TGTGCCAGTAGTATGGGGACAGGGGGCAGGGGAGATACGCAGTATTTT
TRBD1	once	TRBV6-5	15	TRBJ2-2	CASRLTGVITGELFF	TGTGCCAGCAGGCTCACAGGGGTGATCACCGGGGAGCTGTTTTTT
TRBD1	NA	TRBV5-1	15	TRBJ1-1	CASSLSQGAVTEAFF	TGCGCCAGCAGCTTGAGTCAGGGGGCGGTCACTGAAGCTTTCTTT
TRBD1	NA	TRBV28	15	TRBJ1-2	CASSLRAGQGTGYTF	TGTGCCAGCAGTTTACGTGCGGGACAGGGAACGGGCTACACCTTC
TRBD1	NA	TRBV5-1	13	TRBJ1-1	CASSSRQGAEAFF	TGCGCCAGCAGCTCCCGACAGGGGGCTGAAGCTTTCTTT
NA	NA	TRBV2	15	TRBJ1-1	CASSQMRVEDTEAFF	TGTGCCAGCAGCCAAATGAGGGTGGAGGACACTGAAGCTTTCTTT
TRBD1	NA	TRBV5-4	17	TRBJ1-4	CASSRWTGGILGEKLFF	TGTGCCAGCAGCCGATGGACAGGGGGTATCTTAGGGGAAAAACTGTTTTTT
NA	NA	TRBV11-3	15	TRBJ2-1	CASSLTSFGGNEQFF	TGTGCCAGCAGCTTGACTAGTTTTGGCGGCAATGAGCAGTTCTTC
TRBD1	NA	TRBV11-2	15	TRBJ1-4	CASSLETGANEKLFF	TGTGCCAGCAGCTTAGAAACAGGGGCTAATGAAAAACTGTTTTTT
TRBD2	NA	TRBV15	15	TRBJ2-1	CATSVGGGRQNEQFF	TGTGCCACCAGCGTCGGGGGGGGGAGACAAAATGAGCAGTTCTTC
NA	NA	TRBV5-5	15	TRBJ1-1	CASSFSGGRATEAFF	TGTGCCAGCAGCTTCTCTGGGGGCAGGGCCACTGAAGCTTTCTTT
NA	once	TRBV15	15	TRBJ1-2	CATSREVGANYGYTF	TGTGCCACCAGCAGAGAGGTCGGGGCTAACTATGGCTACACCTTC
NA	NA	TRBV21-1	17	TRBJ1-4	CARRFWEWRATNEKLFF	TGTGCCAGGAGGTTTTGGGAATGGCGGGCCACTAATGAAAAACTGTTTTTT
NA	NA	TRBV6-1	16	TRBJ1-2	CASSDRAIHFGYGYTF	TGTGCCAGCAGTGACAGGGCCATACATTTCGGCTATGGCTACACCTTC
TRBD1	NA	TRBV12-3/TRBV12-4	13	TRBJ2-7	CASSRGQGSEQYF	TGTGCCAGCAGCCGAGGACAGGGGAGCGAGCAGTACTTC
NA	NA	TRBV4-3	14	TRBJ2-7	CASSQDPGSYEQYF	TGCGCCAGCAGCCAAGACCCGGGATCCTACGAGCAGTACTTC
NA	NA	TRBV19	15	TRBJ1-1	CASLTQTGSRAEAFF	TGTGCCAGCCTTACCCAAACAGGTTCAAGGGCTGAAGCTTTCTTT
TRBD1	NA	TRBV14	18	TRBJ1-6	CASSQDLSGARGNSPLHF	TGTGCCAGCAGCCAAGATTTATCAGGAGCCAGGGGGAATTCACCCCTCCACTTT
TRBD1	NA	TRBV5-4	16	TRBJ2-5	CASSLAGQGPQETQYF	TGTGCCAGCAGCTTGGCAGGACAGGGGCCCCAAGAGACCCAGTACTTC
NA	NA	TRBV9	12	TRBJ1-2	CASSQLRIGYTF	TGTGCCAGCAGCCAACTAAGGATTGGCTACACCTTC